A single sample is the source of the 18 T cell receptor beta chains below, sequenced in a study of blood T cell repertoires in COVID-19. Assay used: immunoSEQ multiplex PCR; TCRdb lists only in-frame clones, some missing. The table has around 180,000 clones, 70% to 85% seen once. What was sequenced was peripheral blood. All receptors come from a human donor in a cohort sampled during active COVID-19.

CDR3 amino acids: CASSYKTSAGQDGVQYF. CDR3 DNA: TGTGCCAGCAGCTATAAGACTAGTGCGGGGCAGGATGGGGTGCAGTACTTC. V gene TRBV5-8 combines with J gene TRBJ2-7, with TRBD2 as a possible D gene (6 bases). CDR3 length equals 17 residues. Germline V gene data show CDR1 as SGHTS and CDR2 as YDEGEE. Between the trimmed V and J ends, which lost 3 bases and 9 bases, there was a span of 28 bases.

The table lists this clone with a count of one. This chain uses TRBV29-1 with TRBJ1-1, with 7 positions matching TRBD1. Trimming removed 8 bases from V and 0 bases from J; junction bases left unmatched: 6. This CDR3 comprises 13 residues. Germline CDR1 SQVTM, CDR2 ANQGSEA. DNA of the CDR3: TGCAGCATAGGACAGGACATGAACACTGAAGCTTTCTTT. This translates into CSIGQDMNTEAFF.

The V gene is TRBV9, the J gene TRBJ1-1, with a possible D match to TRBD1 (6 bases). CDR1 is SGDLS, CDR2 YYNGEE, per germline. Trimming pared 0 bases from V and 7 bases from J, leaving 10 bases between. This CDR3 contains 13 residues. The CDR3 DNA reads as TGTGCCAGCAGCGTAGGAGGGGGATTTGAAGCTTTCTTT. Amino acid sequence: CASSVGGGFEAFF.

The CDR3 loop reads CASSSLIVGNTIYF. The CDR3 nucleotides read TGTGCCAGCAGTTCCCTTATCGTGGGAAACACCATATATTTT. V is TRBV28 and J is TRBJ1-3; unclear D gene. V dropped 4 bases and J dropped 4 bases, with 11 bases sitting between them. The germline V gene encodes CDR1 MDHEN and CDR2 SYDVKM. The CDR3 is 14 residues long.

The rearrangement uses TRBV7-9 and TRBJ1-4; maybe TRBD1 (6 bases). Trimming shortened V by 5 bases and J by 0 bases, and 22 bases separated the two germline ends. Germline CDR1 is SEHNR and CDR2 is FQNEAQ (reference sequence). The CDR3 extends over 19 amino acids. The CDR3 loop is CASSPWSGKGVATNEKLFF. The CDR3 DNA reads TGTGCCAGCAGCCCCTGGAGTGGGAAGGGGGTTGCAACTAATGAAAAACTGTTTTTT.

The rearrangement joins TRBV19 to TRBJ2-7; 10 nucleotides agree with TRBD1. Germline V gene sequence: CDR1 LNHDA, CDR2 SQIVND (reference sequence). This CDR3 is 14 amino acids long. The V and J ends lost 5 bases and 5 bases, in that order; junction bases with no gene match: 6. In DNA form, the CDR3 reads TGTGCCAGTAGTCCCGGGACAGGGGCTCACGAGCAGTACTTC. Residues: CASSPGTGAHEQYF.

The J gene is TRBJ2-2, the V gene TRBV19, with TRBD1 matching over 8 bases. V shed 0 bases and J 6 bases; nucleotides not matched to a gene: 15. Per germline, CDR1 LNHDA and CDR2 SQIVND (reference sequence). The CDR3 sequence is 19 residues long. CDR3 amino acids: CASSIDSGQGVPSPGELFF. Here the CDR3 DNA reads TGTGCCAGTAGTATAGATAGCGGACAGGGAGTTCCTTCCCCCGGGGAGCTGTTTTTT.

This CDR3 reads CASSLFGTGNEEQYF. For the CDR3, the DNA is TGTGCCAGCAGCTTATTTGGGACAGGGAATGAAGAGCAGTACTTC. The V call is TRBV7-8, the J call TRBJ2-7; 9 nucleotides align to TRBD1. The CDR3 is 15 amino acids. Germline CDR1 SGHVS, CDR2 FQNEAQ. After removal of 2 bases from V and 7 bases from J, the junction contained 9 bases not matched to a gene.

This chain joins TRBV4-1 and TRBJ2-7; 8 bases fit TRBD1. Trimming at V came to 1 base and at J to 5 bases, leaving 7 bases not matched to a gene. The germline V gene has CDR1 MGHRA and CDR2 YSYEKL. The CDR3 is 15 amino acids. The CDR3 DNA follows: TGCGCCAGCAGCCAAGCGGGACAGGTAGGGGACGAGCAGTACTTC. Translating gives CASSQAGQVGDEQYF.

J is TRBJ1-1 and V is TRBV3-1 (or the pseudogene TRBV3-2); no reliable D call. V shed 0 bases and J shed 10 bases, with 9 bases lying between them. This CDR3 is built from 12 residues. Germline V gene sequence: CDR1 LGHDT, CDR2 YNNKEL (reference sequence). CDR3: CASSQDAIGAFF. The CDR3 DNA reads as TGTGCCAGCAGCCAAGATGCGATTGGAGCTTTCTTT.

J is TRBJ1-1 and V is TRBV5-1, with D hard to call. The CDR3 sequence is 14 residues long. V was pared by 2 bases and J by 10 bases, with 18 bases between. In germline, CDR1 is SGHRS, CDR2 YFSETQ. The CDR3 region has the DNA TGCGCCAGCAGCTTAAGCGAACAAGGTGGTAGAGCTTTCTTT. Its translation: CASSLSEQGGRAFF.

The chain is built from TRBV5-1 and TRBJ2-7, with D possibly being TRBD2 (6 bases). The CDR3 sequence is 16 residues long. V dropped 0 bases and J dropped 3 bases, with 16 bases sitting between them. Germline V gene data show CDR1 as SGHRS and CDR2 as YFSETQ. CDR3 sequence reads: CASSLATTSRGYEQYF. The CDR3 DNA is TGCGCCAGCAGCTTGGCCACAACTTCGCGGGGCTACGAGCAGTACTTC.

This sequence joins TRBV20-1 and TRBJ1-1; D unresolved. V lost 3 bases and J 1 base, leaving 21 bases between the germline ends. The CDR3 has 17 amino acids. Per the germline V gene, CDR1 is DFQATT and CDR2 is SNEGSKA (reference sequence). The CDR3: CSASLAPPSIANTEAFF. CDR3 DNA sequence: TGCAGTGCTAGTTTAGCACCCCCGAGTATAGCGAACACTGAAGCTTTCTTT.

V is TRBV7-8 and J is TRBJ1-1; TRBD1 is a possible D gene (6 bases). The CDR3 has 12 amino acids. From germline, CDR1 is SGHVS and CDR2 FQNEAQ. Trimming removed 3 bases from V and 8 bases from J, with 10 bases in between. CDR3 loop: CASSLRGTEAFF. In DNA form, the CDR3 reads TGTGCCAGCAGCTTGAGGGGGACAGAAGCTTTCTTT.

The chain combines TRBV11-1 with TRBJ2-7, with D maybe TRBD2 (5 bases). The CDR3 is 12 residues long. Between the trimmed V and J ends, which lost 5 bases and 3 bases, there was a span of 8 bases. Germline CDR1 and CDR2: SGHAT and FQDESV (reference sequence). The CDR3 loop reads CASSPGGYEQYF. The DNA for the CDR3 is TGTGCCAGCAGCCCTGGAGGCTACGAGCAGTACTTC.

The V call is TRBV3-1 (or the pseudogene TRBV3-2), the J call TRBJ2-7; TRBD1 matches 10 bases. The CDR3 length is 15 residues. CDR1 and CDR2 from the germline V gene are LGHDT and YNNKEL (reference sequence). J gave up 5 bases and V 0 bases, and 4 bases lay outside the gene matches. The CDR3 reads CASSQERQGADEQYF. The CDR3 coding sequence is TGTGCCAGCAGCCAAGAGAGACAGGGGGCGGACGAGCAGTACTTC.

The J gene is TRBJ1-1, the V gene TRBV11-2; tentative D call: TRBD1 (5 bases). V dropped 4 bases and J dropped 7 bases, with 25 bases sitting between them. The CDR3 is made up of 17 amino acids. Germline V gives CDR1 SGHAT, CDR2 FQNNGV. The CDR3 is CASSSRPGWGTNGEAFF. In DNA, the CDR3 is TGTGCCAGCAGCTCGCGGCCAGGGTGGGGAACGAACGGTGAAGCTTTCTTT.

V usage is TRBV15 and J usage is TRBJ1-1; no reliable D call. This CDR3 region has 12 residues. V lost 9 bases to trimming and J lost 3 bases, with 11 bases between them. Germline V gene data show CDR1 as LNHNV and CDR2 as YYDKDF (reference sequence). CDR3 sequence reads: CATSEQYTEAFF. CDR3 DNA sequence: TGTGCCACAAGCGAACAATACACTGAAGCTTTCTTT. Drawing the rest from reference TRBV15 and TRBJ1-1, the complete variable domain is DAMVIQNPRYQVTQFGKPVTLSCSQTLNHNVMYWYQQKSSQAPKLLFHYYDKDFNNEADTPDNFQSRRPNTSFCFLDIRSPGLGDTAMYLCATSEQYTEAFFGQGTRLTVV.